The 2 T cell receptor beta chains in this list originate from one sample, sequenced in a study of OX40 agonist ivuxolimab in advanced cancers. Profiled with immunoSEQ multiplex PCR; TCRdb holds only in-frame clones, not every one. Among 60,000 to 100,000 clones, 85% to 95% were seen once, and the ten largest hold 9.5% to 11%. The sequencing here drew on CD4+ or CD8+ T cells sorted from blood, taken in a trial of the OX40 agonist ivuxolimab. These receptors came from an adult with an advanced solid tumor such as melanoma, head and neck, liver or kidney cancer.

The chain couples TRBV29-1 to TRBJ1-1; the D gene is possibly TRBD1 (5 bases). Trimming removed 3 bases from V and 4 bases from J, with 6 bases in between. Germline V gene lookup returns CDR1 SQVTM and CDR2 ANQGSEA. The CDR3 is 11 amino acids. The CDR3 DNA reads TGCAGCGTTGACAGGGTCACTGAAGCTTTCTTT. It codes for CSVDRVTEAFF.

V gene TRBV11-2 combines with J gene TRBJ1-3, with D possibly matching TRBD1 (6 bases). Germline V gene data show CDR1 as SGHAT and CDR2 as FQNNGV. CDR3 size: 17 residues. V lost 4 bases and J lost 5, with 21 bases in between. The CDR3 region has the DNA TGTGCCAGCAGCTGGGTACAGGGCCCCTCGGATCGAAACACCATATATTTT. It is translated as CASSWVQGPSDRNTIYF.